One T cell receptor beta chain is described in this entry. No antigen is known for it. These data come from a study of cytomegalovirus exposure and HLA in healthy donors. This PCR relied on a set of 60 Vbeta primers and 13 Jbeta primers. The protocol was immunoSEQ multiplex PCR, while the TCRdb copy is restricted to in-frame clones and leaves out a portion. The sample has 150,000 to 200,000 clones, around 86% seen once. Trimming took off 0 bases at V and 5 bases at J, with 11 bases between the two ends. The CDR3 length is 14 residues. Germline CDR1 SGHRS, CDR2 YFSETQ. Whole-study findings and limits: Accurate predictions that matched the HLA-A and HLA-B alleles of most subjects were reportedly made from TCR beta sequences.

The sequenced sample was PBMCs. V gene TRBV5-1 combines with J gene TRBJ2-5; the D is unclear. This TCR came from a woman younger than 30 in good health and CMV-seronegative. The CDR3, as DNA: TGCGCCAGCAGCTTGGACCAAGCCCGGGAGACCCAGTACTTC. This encodes CASSLDQARETQYF.